This T cell receptor (beta chain) is from a study of T cell changes during pregnancy in multiple sclerosis. The CDR3 runs to 13 residues. Germline assignment: CDR1 SEHNR and CDR2 FQNEAQ (reference sequence). V lost 2 bases, J lost 5 bases, and 9 bases lay in between. Assay used: immunoSEQ multiplex PCR; TCRdb lists only in-frame clones, some missing. The sample shows around 59,000 clones, approximately 93% of them seen only once. V is TRBV7-9 and J is TRBJ2-5, with D unresolved. The receptor was isolated from a female donor with multiple sclerosis, enrolled in a pregnancy study. The sequenced sample was CD8+ T cells from peripheral blood mononuclear cells, obtained in the second trimester of pregnancy. DNA of the CDR3: TGTGCCAGCAGCTTACCCAGGAAGGAGACCCAGTACTTC. It encodes CASSLPRKETQYF.